Presented here are 9 T cell receptor beta chains from one specimen sequenced in a study of CD8+ T cells in alopecia areata. Treatment: oral pan-JAK inhibitor, 5-10 mg twice daily. Reverse transcription of extracted RNA yielded cDNA, which provided the sequencing template. Measured with immunoSEQ multiplex PCR; TCRdb has only the in-frame clones, and not every one. This sample has around 170,000 clones, with approximately 50% found just once. Source: CD8+ T cells sorted from blood, taken at approximately week 52, from a patient treated with tofacitinib. Every receptor here comes from a human donor with alopecia areata.

The table lists this clone with a few counts. This sequence joins TRBV4-3 and TRBJ2-7, with unresolved D. CDR3 length: 16 residues. CDR1 and CDR2 (germline): LGHNA, YSLEER. The V end lost 4 bases, the J end lost 0 bases, and 16 bases lay between the germline ends. The CDR3 protein is CASSPLGWGSSYEQYF. CDR3 nucleotides: TGCGCCAGCAGCCCCCTGGGTTGGGGAAGCTCCTACGAGCAGTACTTC.

This clone was seen once. The CDR3 sequence: CASSQGQGEISNQPQHF. CDR3 DNA sequence: TGTGCCAGCAGCCAAGGACAGGGGGAAATAAGCAATCAGCCCCAGCATTTT. J is TRBJ1-5 and V is TRBV4-2; TRBD1 aligns across 9 bases. Trimming removed 1 base from V and 1 base from J; junction bases left unmatched: 5. Germline V gene data show CDR1 as LGHNA and CDR2 as YNFKEQ. The CDR3 contains 17 residues.

V gene TRBV11-3 combines with J gene TRBJ2-5; D unclear. The V end was cut by 2 bases, the J end by 5 bases, with 9 bases between. This CDR3 spans 13 amino acids. CDR1 is SGHNT and CDR2 is YENEEA in the germline V gene. The CDR3 sequence is CASSLPEDETQYF. In DNA, the CDR3 is TGTGCCAGCAGCTTACCCGAGGATGAGACCCAGTACTTC.

The genes are TRBV10-3 and TRBJ2-7; TRBD1 might be the D (6 bases). The CDR3 length is 13 residues. The V end lost 10 bases, the J end lost 5 bases, and 18 bases lay between the germline ends. Germline V gives CDR1 ENHRY, CDR2 SYGVKD. The CDR3 DNA reads TGTGCCACGGAGACACAGGGAAGCAACGAGCAGTACTTC. Residues: CATETQGSNEQYF.

The rearrangement joins TRBV5-1 to TRBJ2-7; 7 nucleotides match TRBD1. The CDR3 totals 16 residues. Per germline, CDR1 SGHRS and CDR2 YFSETQ. V was clipped by 4 bases and J by 2 bases; unmatched bases: 12. CDR3: CASSERQGLTPYEQYF. The CDR3 DNA reads as TGCGCCAGCAGCGAACGACAGGGTTTAACTCCCTACGAGCAGTACTTC. The full variable domain, completed using reference TRBV5-1 and TRBJ2-7, is KAGVTQTPRYLIKTRGQQVTLSCSPISGHRSVSWYQQTPGQGLQFLFEYFSETQRNKGNFPGRFSGRQFSNSRSEMNVSTLELGDSALYLCASSERQGLTPYEQYFGPGTRLTVT.

This clone turned up a few times. This same CDR3 is encoded by further DNA sequences in the sample. The chain employs TRBV27 and TRBJ2-7; weak D call: TRBD2 (6 bases). Germline lookup yields CDR1 MNHEY and CDR2 SMNVEV (reference sequence). The V gene lost 2 bases and the J gene lost 3 bases, with 8 bases spanning the gap. The CDR3 loop spans 13 amino acids. CDR3 loop: CASSLGRNYEQYF. The DNA of the CDR3 is TGTGCCAGCAGTTTAGGGAGGAACTACGAGCAGTACTTC.

This clone has more than one count but fewer than ten. The chain is built from TRBV5-1 and TRBJ1-5; D unclear. The CDR3 loop spans 14 amino acids. Germline CDR1 is SGHRS and CDR2 is YFSETQ. Trimming pared 4 bases from V and 4 bases from J, leaving 12 bases between. The CDR3 loop reads CASSPDGTNQPQHF. CDR3 nucleotides: TGCGCCAGCAGCCCGGACGGTACTAATCAGCCCCAGCATTTT.

In its sample, this clone was seen once. This rearrangement joins TRBV27 to TRBJ2-7; D is unresolved. Germline values: CDR1 MNHEY, CDR2 SMNVEV (reference sequence). The V end was cut by 8 bases, the J end by 5 bases, with 13 bases between. The CDR3 spans 12 residues. This CDR3 reads CASGPLMDEQYF. CDR3 nucleotide sequence: TGTGCCAGCGGGCCCCTCATGGACGAGCAGTACTTC.

This clone was counted between two and nine times. The V gene is TRBV13, the J gene TRBJ2-7, with a weak D call TRBD2 (5 bases). V lost 0 bases to trimming and J lost 4 bases, with 10 bases between them. From germline, CDR1 is PRHDT and CDR2 FYEKMQ (reference sequence). The CDR3 runs to 14 residues. Written as DNA, the CDR3 is TGTGCCAGCAGCTTAGGATCGGGGTTGTACGAGCAGTACTTC. It codes for CASSLGSGLYEQYF. Drawing the rest from reference TRBV13 and TRBJ2-7, the complete variable domain is AAGVIQSPRHLIKEKRETATLKCYPIPRHDTVYWYQQGPGQDPQFLISFYEKMQSDKGSIPDRFSAQQFSDYHSELNMSSLELGDSALYFCASSLGSGLYEQYFGPGTRLTVT.